The T cell receptor (beta chain) under discussion was sequenced for a study of Ad26.COV2.S vaccination and SARS-CoV-2 variants. The germline CDR1 and CDR2 sequences are LGHNA and YNFKEQ. The CDR3 runs to 13 residues. The V end lost 1 base, the J end lost 3 bases, and 6 bases lay between the germline ends. Treatment reported: roughly 20 received Ad26.COV2.S at low or high dose, single or two shots; 5 received placebo; per-sample allocation not given. Specimens were obtained on day 63 following the first vaccine or placebo injection. An Ad26 vector was used to express Wuhan-strain SARS-CoV-2 spike as the vaccine. The assay was immunoSEQ multiplex PCR, and TCRdb's table has in-frame clones only and misses some. The data hold under 300,000 clones, with around 88% observed a single time.

The chain carries TRBV4-2 and TRBJ1-2; the D is unclear. The starting material was peripheral blood, obtained in a trial of Ad26.COV2.S vaccine versus placebo. The sequence was obtained from a person between 18 and 59 years old who received the Ad26.COV2.S COVID-19 vaccine or a placebo. The CDR3 is CASSQVQDYGYTF. The CDR3 DNA follows: TGTGCCAGCAGCCAAGTCCAGGACTATGGCTACACCTTC.